These T cell receptor beta chains were read from a single sample in a study of PD-L1 blockade in urothelial cancer. Using immunoSEQ multiplex PCR, the repertoire was profiled, and TCRdb retains in-frame clones only, with some absent. The sample yields about 2,500 clones, roughly 35% seen once. The starting material was tumor tissue, obtained before atezolizumab (anti-PD-L1) treatment. The receptor source for this set is a man aged 55 to 69 with urothelial cancer. CDR3s include the opening cysteine and the closing phenylalanine or tryptophan. Each record gives: V gene, J gene, D gene, clone size, CDR3 DNA, CDR3 protein. The D gene is left open where the match is weak. Clone size is given for some rows only: seen once, a few or many times, or a class if the clone is expanded.

v_gene: TRBV30; j_gene: TRBJ2-5; d_gene: .; abundance: few; CDR3nt: TGTGCCTGGTCCGCTCAGGGGGGGGAGACCCAGTACTTC; CDR3aa: CAWSAQGGETQYF
v_gene: TRBV19; j_gene: TRBJ1-6; d_gene: .; abundance: .; CDR3nt: TGTGCCAGTAGTACGGGGGAGTCACCCCTCTACTTT; CDR3aa: CASSTGESPLYF
v_gene: TRBV19; j_gene: TRBJ2-1; d_gene: TRBD1; abundance: .; CDR3nt: TGTGCCAGTAGTATAGATCCGAGGGGGCCCTACAATGAGCAGTTCTTC; CDR3aa: CASSIDPRGPYNEQFF
v_gene: TRBV30; j_gene: TRBJ1-6; d_gene: TRBD1; abundance: .; CDR3nt: TGTGCCTGGGGGACAGGGAGGGATTCACCCCTCCACTTT; CDR3aa: CAWGTGRDSPLHF
v_gene: TRBV28; j_gene: TRBJ2-7; d_gene: .; abundance: .; CDR3nt: TGTGCCAGCAGTTCCGGGGGGCGAGGGATCTACGAGCAGTACTTC; CDR3aa: CASSSGGRGIYEQYF
v_gene: TRBV19; j_gene: TRBJ1-1; d_gene: TRBD1; abundance: .; CDR3nt: TGTGCCAGTGGGACAGGGGGGGTTAAGGCCACTGAAGCTTTCTTT; CDR3aa: CASGTGGVKATEAFF
v_gene: TRBV30; j_gene: TRBJ2-7; d_gene: .; abundance: .; CDR3nt: TGTGCCTGGAGTCCTACAAAGGACGCATCCTACGAGCAGTACTTC; CDR3aa: CAWSPTKDASYEQYF
v_gene: TRBV6-7; j_gene: TRBJ1-2; d_gene: .; abundance: few; CDR3nt: TGTGCCAGCAGTTACGGATCGGGGTTCACGCGTGGCTACACCTTC; CDR3aa: CASSYGSGFTRGYTF
v_gene: TRBV30; j_gene: TRBJ1-6; d_gene: .; abundance: .; CDR3nt: TGTGCCTGGAAGCCGGACTATAATTCACCCCTCCACTTT; CDR3aa: CAWKPDYNSPLHF
v_gene: TRBV6-8; j_gene: TRBJ1-2; d_gene: TRBD1; abundance: .; CDR3nt: TGTGCCAGCAGTGTGGGACAGGCGGATGGCTACACCTTC; CDR3aa: CASSVGQADGYTF
v_gene: TRBV28; j_gene: TRBJ1-6; d_gene: .; abundance: .; CDR3nt: TGTGCCAGCCCCCGGGGTCCTGATTCACCCCTCCACTTT; CDR3aa: CASPRGPDSPLHF
v_gene: TRBV28; j_gene: TRBJ1-3; d_gene: TRBD1; abundance: .; CDR3nt: TGTGCCAGCAGTTTACAGACAGGGAGTAGAAACACCATATATTTT; CDR3aa: CASSLQTGSRNTIYF
v_gene: TRBV11-3; j_gene: TRBJ1-6; d_gene: .; abundance: few; CDR3nt: TGTGCCAGCAGCCCCGGAAATTCCTATAATTCACCCCTCCACTTT; CDR3aa: CASSPGNSYNSPLHF
v_gene: TRBV11-3; j_gene: TRBJ2-5; d_gene: .; abundance: few; CDR3nt: TGTGCCAGCAGCTTGGCCCTGTACCAAGAGACCCAGTACTTC; CDR3aa: CASSLALYQETQYF
v_gene: TRBV19; j_gene: TRBJ1-1; d_gene: .; abundance: .; CDR3nt: TGTGCCAACGGACCGGCGGGCAGGAGGATGTTCACTGAAGCTTTCTTT; CDR3aa: CANGPAGRRMFTEAFF
v_gene: TRBV18; j_gene: TRBJ1-2; d_gene: .; abundance: .; CDR3nt: TGTGCCAGCTCGCCGACAGTTTCCTTAAACTATGGCTACACCTTC; CDR3aa: CASSPTVSLNYGYTF
v_gene: TRBV14; j_gene: TRBJ1-6; d_gene: TRBD1; abundance: .; CDR3nt: TGTGCCAGCAGGTACAGGGGCGCGTCTTCACCCCTCCACTTT; CDR3aa: CASRYRGASSPLHF
v_gene: TRBV14; j_gene: TRBJ1-2; d_gene: .; abundance: .; CDR3nt: TGTGCCAGCAGCCAGAACGGACAAGCCTATGGCTACACCTTC; CDR3aa: CASSQNGQAYGYTF
v_gene: TRBV18; j_gene: TRBJ1-1; d_gene: TRBD1; abundance: .; CDR3nt: TGTGCCAGCTCACAGACAGGGAGTGACCCCGGAACTGAAGCTTTCTTT; CDR3aa: CASSQTGSDPGTEAFF
v_gene: TRBV5-1; j_gene: TRBJ1-1; d_gene: TRBD1; abundance: .; CDR3nt: TGCGCCAGCAGCGGCAGACAGGGGGCGGTGAACACTGAAGCTTTCTTT; CDR3aa: CASSGRQGAVNTEAFF
v_gene: TRBV30; j_gene: TRBJ1-1; d_gene: .; abundance: .; CDR3nt: TGTGCCTGGGGACGGAACACTGAAGCTTTCTTT; CDR3aa: CAWGRNTEAFF
v_gene: TRBV10-1; j_gene: TRBJ2-5; d_gene: .; abundance: .; CDR3nt: TGCGCCAGCAGTGATGGGTACCAAGAGACCCAGTACTTC; CDR3aa: CASSDGYQETQYF
v_gene: TRBV5-1; j_gene: TRBJ1-4; d_gene: .; abundance: .; CDR3nt: TGCGCCAGCAGCTCCGGACCGCTCACCCTTTCAACTAATGAAAAACTGTTTTTT; CDR3aa: CASSSGPLTLSTNEKLFF
v_gene: TRBV15; j_gene: TRBJ2-3; d_gene: TRBD1; abundance: once; CDR3nt: TGTGCCACCAGCACCCGGGACAGGGGTCCAGATACGCAGTATTTT; CDR3aa: CATSTRDRGPDTQYF
v_gene: TRBV4-1; j_gene: TRBJ1-2; d_gene: .; abundance: .; CDR3nt: TGCGCCAGCAGCCAATACCACGGGACAAAGGATAACTATGGCTACACCTTC; CDR3aa: CASSQYHGTKDNYGYTF
v_gene: TRBV18; j_gene: TRBJ1-2; d_gene: .; abundance: .; CDR3nt: TGTGCCAGCTCACCACCCCCAGCTAACTATGGCTACACCTTC; CDR3aa: CASSPPPANYGYTF
v_gene: TRBV11-3; j_gene: TRBJ2-7; d_gene: .; abundance: medium-sized; CDR3nt: TGTGCCAGCAGCTTGACGCACAGCAGTTACGAGCAGTACTTC; CDR3aa: CASSLTHSSYEQYF
v_gene: TRBV27; j_gene: TRBJ1-1; d_gene: TRBD1; abundance: few; CDR3nt: TGTGCCAGCATGGGACAGGGGGTGTCGGACACTGAAGCTTTCTTT; CDR3aa: CASMGQGVSDTEAFF
v_gene: TRBV18; j_gene: TRBJ1-5; d_gene: TRBD1; abundance: .; CDR3nt: TGTGCCAGCTCACCCAAGGGACAGAACCAGCCCCAGCATTTT; CDR3aa: CASSPKGQNQPQHF
v_gene: TRBV15; j_gene: TRBJ1-2; d_gene: TRBD1; abundance: .; CDR3nt: TGTGCCACCAGCTGGGACAGGGGGTTTGACTATGGCTACACCTTC; CDR3aa: CATSWDRGFDYGYTF
v_gene: TRBV2; j_gene: TRBJ2-7; d_gene: TRBD2; abundance: few; CDR3nt: TGTGCCAGCAGCGTAGAGGCGGGGGGGAATTATGAGCAGTACTTC; CDR3aa: CASSVEAGGNYEQYF
v_gene: TRBV19; j_gene: TRBJ1-1; d_gene: TRBD1; abundance: .; CDR3nt: TGTGCCAGTAGTATAGGAACAGGGGCCTTGAACACTGAAGCTTTCTTT; CDR3aa: CASSIGTGALNTEAFF
v_gene: TRBV6-8; j_gene: TRBJ1-3; d_gene: .; abundance: few; CDR3nt: TGTGCCATCTGGAACTCCGAACTAGCTGGAAACACCATATATTTT; CDR3aa: CAIWNSELAGNTIYF
v_gene: TRBV14; j_gene: TRBJ2-7; d_gene: TRBD1; abundance: .; CDR3nt: TGTGCCAGCAGGTCCGGGACAGACTCCTACGAGCAGTACTTC; CDR3aa: CASRSGTDSYEQYF
v_gene: TRBV28; j_gene: TRBJ2-7; d_gene: .; abundance: few; CDR3nt: TGTGCCAGCAGTTTAGGCCAGGCTCCCTACGAGCAGTACTTC; CDR3aa: CASSLGQAPYEQYF
v_gene: TRBV30; j_gene: TRBJ1-6; d_gene: .; abundance: few; CDR3nt: TGTGCCTGGAGTTCTCAGGCAGACTATAATTCACCCCTCCACTTT; CDR3aa: CAWSSQADYNSPLHF
v_gene: TRBV10-3; j_gene: TRBJ2-7; d_gene: .; abundance: .; CDR3nt: TGTGCCATCAGTGAGTCGGACGACAACTCCTACGAGCAGTACTTC; CDR3aa: CAISESDDNSYEQYF
v_gene: TRBV9; j_gene: TRBJ1-4; d_gene: .; abundance: .; CDR3nt: TGTGCCAGCAGCGTAGGCCAGGGGTCGGGAAAACTGTTTTTT; CDR3aa: CASSVGQGSGKLFF
v_gene: TRBV28; j_gene: TRBJ1-5; d_gene: .; abundance: .; CDR3nt: TGTGCCAGCATAAAAAGGGCCTCAGATCAGCCCCAGCATTTT; CDR3aa: CASIKRASDQPQHF
v_gene: TRBV6-8; j_gene: TRBJ1-5; d_gene: TRBD1; abundance: medium-sized; CDR3nt: TGTGCCAGCAACCTGGGACAGGCCCTCAATCAGCCCCAGCATTTT; CDR3aa: CASNLGQALNQPQHF
v_gene: TRBV25-1; j_gene: TRBJ2-5; d_gene: .; abundance: .; CDR3nt: TGTGCCAGCAGTGAACCTCTGAAAGAGACCCAGTACTTC; CDR3aa: CASSEPLKETQYF
v_gene: TRBV6-8; j_gene: TRBJ1-2; d_gene: .; abundance: few; CDR3nt: TGTGCCAGCAGTTACTTTCCAGGCAACTATGGCTACACCTTC; CDR3aa: CASSYFPGNYGYTF
v_gene: TRBV5-1; j_gene: TRBJ1-1; d_gene: .; abundance: .; CDR3nt: TGCGCCAGCAGCTTGGAGGCAGTTGGCACTGAAGCTTTCTTT; CDR3aa: CASSLEAVGTEAFF
v_gene: TRBV19; j_gene: TRBJ2-1; d_gene: TRBD1; abundance: once; CDR3nt: TGTGCCAGTAGTATCTCTGGTTTAACCGGGACAGGTTCCTACAATGAGCAGTTCTTC; CDR3aa: CASSISGLTGTGSYNEQFF
v_gene: TRBV6-8; j_gene: TRBJ2-7; d_gene: .; abundance: .; CDR3nt: TGTGCCAGCAGGGGAATGAGGGACTCCTACGAGCAGTACTTC; CDR3aa: CASRGMRDSYEQYF
v_gene: TRBV6-8; j_gene: TRBJ2-7; d_gene: TRBD1; abundance: few; CDR3nt: TGTGCCAGCAGTGTCCAATCGGGACAGGAGACCTACGAGCAGTACTTC; CDR3aa: CASSVQSGQETYEQYF
v_gene: TRBV9; j_gene: TRBJ2-7; d_gene: TRBD1; abundance: .; CDR3nt: TGTGCCAGCAGCCAAATGACAGGGGCGGGCGAGCAGTACTTC; CDR3aa: CASSQMTGAGEQYF
v_gene: TRBV6-8; j_gene: TRBJ2-5; d_gene: .; abundance: .; CDR3nt: TGTGCCAGCACCATGGGGCAGGGGGGGGGTCAAGAGACCCAGTACTTC; CDR3aa: CASTMGQGGGQETQYF
v_gene: TRBV15; j_gene: TRBJ1-2; d_gene: .; abundance: .; CDR3nt: TGTGCCACCAGCAGAGATCAGGACAGCCGTACCTATGGCTACACCTTC; CDR3aa: CATSRDQDSRTYGYTF
v_gene: TRBV6-8; j_gene: TRBJ2-7; d_gene: .; abundance: few; CDR3nt: TGTGCCAGCAGTTACCGGGCGCAGGGGACCTCCTACGAGCAGTACTTC; CDR3aa: CASSYRAQGTSYEQYF
v_gene: TRBV28; j_gene: TRBJ2-7; d_gene: TRBD2; abundance: large; CDR3nt: TGTGCCAGCAGTTTATACACTAGCGGGGCAAACTACGAGCAGTACTTC; CDR3aa: CASSLYTSGANYEQYF
v_gene: TRBV28; j_gene: TRBJ1-3; d_gene: .; abundance: .; CDR3nt: TGTGCCAGCAGATTTCACGGCGGAAACACCATATATTTT; CDR3aa: CASRFHGGNTIYF
v_gene: TRBV9; j_gene: TRBJ2-1; d_gene: TRBD2; abundance: large; CDR3nt: TGTGCCAGCAGCGTAGGTAGCGGGTGGAGCTCCTACAATGAGCAGTTCTTC; CDR3aa: CASSVGSGWSSYNEQFF
v_gene: TRBV6-8; j_gene: TRBJ1-1; d_gene: TRBD1; abundance: few; CDR3nt: TGTGCCATCAGTCCCAGTTTGCAGGGGGCGAACACTGAAGCTTTCTTT; CDR3aa: CAISPSLQGANTEAFF
v_gene: TRBV28; j_gene: TRBJ1-1; d_gene: .; abundance: once; CDR3nt: TGTGCCAGCAGTTTATTAGAAGGGACGGGAATCCACACTGAAGCTTTCTTT; CDR3aa: CASSLLEGTGIHTEAFF
v_gene: TRBV27; j_gene: TRBJ1-5; d_gene: .; abundance: few; CDR3nt: TGTGCCAGCAGTTTCCCCCCCCGCAGGGCGCAAGGTGACCATTATAGCAATCAGCCCCAGCATTTT; CDR3aa: CASSFPPRRAQGDHYSNQPQHF
v_gene: TRBV5-1; j_gene: TRBJ2-7; d_gene: .; abundance: .; CDR3nt: TGCGCCAGCAGCTTGGAGGGCTCTACCCACGAGCAGTACTTC; CDR3aa: CASSLEGSTHEQYF
v_gene: TRBV18; j_gene: TRBJ2-7; d_gene: TRBD1; abundance: .; CDR3nt: TGTGCCAGCTCATCGGGACAGATGACCTACGAGCAGTACTTC; CDR3aa: CASSSGQMTYEQYF
v_gene: TRBV18; j_gene: TRBJ1-1; d_gene: TRBD1; abundance: once; CDR3nt: TGTGCCAGCTCACCGGACAGGGGCTTGAACACTGAAGCTTTCTTT; CDR3aa: CASSPDRGLNTEAFF
v_gene: TRBV6-8; j_gene: TRBJ1-1; d_gene: .; abundance: medium-sized; CDR3nt: TGTGCCAGCAGTTACTCCTTTCTTTCCCGGGCTGCGAACACTGAAGCTTTCTTT; CDR3aa: CASSYSFLSRAANTEAFF